This T cell receptor (beta chain) was captured in a study of Ad26.COV2.S vaccination and SARS-CoV-2 variants. Study information: Donor was in the COV1001 Ad26.COV2.S trial arm. Ad26.COV2.S, an intramuscular injection, was given once or twice 56 days apart. Study-level findings and limits: It is possible that the TCR breadth and depth analyses underestimated the total T cell responses.

Generated by immunoSEQ multiplex PCR, the TCRdb table keeps only in-frame clones and is missing some. The repertoire holds over 200,000 clones, more than 75% seen once, with roughly a tenth in the top ten. The treatment was: around 19 received Ad26.COV2.S at low or high dose, single or two shots; roughly five received placebo; per-sample allocation not given. Day 63 after the first vaccine or placebo injection was the time point for sampling. As regards this clone: What it recognizes is unknown.

The CDR3 totals 17 residues. Germline V gene data show CDR1 as SEHNR and CDR2 as FQNEAQ (reference sequence). Between the trimmed V and J ends, which lost 5 bases and 1 base, there was a span of 21 bases. The input for sequencing was peripheral blood, taken in a trial of Ad26.COV2.S vaccine versus placebo. The receptor was derived from a person between 18 and 65 years old who received the Ad26.COV2.S COVID-19 vaccine or a placebo. The chain uses TRBV7-9 and TRBJ2-7; D is perhaps TRBD1 (7 bases). Written as DNA, the CDR3 is TGTGCCAGCAGCCCGGGGGTCAGGGGGGTCCCTTCCTACGAGCAGTACTTC. Protein product: CASSPGVRGVPSYEQYF.